Listed below are T cell receptor beta chains from one sample, sequenced in a study of T cell responses to AZD1222 COVID-19 vaccine. Sequencing used immunoSEQ multiplex PCR; TCRdb keeps in-frame clones, though not all of them. The sample carries over 100,000 clones, roughly 83% recorded once. The sample consisted of peripheral blood, taken on day 0 of AZD1222 vaccination. These receptors were obtained from an adult in good health. Both conserved end residues are part of each CDR3. Each record gives: V gene, clone size, J gene, D gene, CDR3 DNA, CDR3 protein. A D gene is named only where the DNA matches it firmly. Expanded clones are given a class, and other clones once, few, many or no size at all.

v_call: TRBV20-1
clone_size: .
j_call: TRBJ2-7
d_call: TRBD2
cdr3_nt: TGCAGTGCTAGTCATACTTTAGCGGGATCTGTCGAGCAGTACTTC
cdr3_aa: CSASHTLAGSVEQYF

v_call: TRBV18
clone_size: .
j_call: TRBJ1-2
d_call: .
cdr3_nt: TGTGCCAGCTCCCCCCGACAGGAGGCTAACTATGGCTACACCTTC
cdr3_aa: CASSPRQEANYGYTF

v_call: TRBV7-2
clone_size: .
j_call: TRBJ2-3
d_call: TRBD1
cdr3_nt: TGTGCCAGCAGGCGTCGGACAGGGAACACAGATACGCAGTATTTT
cdr3_aa: CASRRRTGNTDTQYF

v_call: TRBV10-1
clone_size: .
j_call: TRBJ1-1
d_call: .
cdr3_nt: TGCGCCAGCAGTGTAGCAGGAGAGTATCGAACTGAAGCTTTCTTT
cdr3_aa: CASSVAGEYRTEAFF

v_call: TRBV27
clone_size: .
j_call: TRBJ1-6
d_call: .
cdr3_nt: TGTGCCAGCAGTAATGGCCCCGGGCCTCGTAATTCACCCCTCCACTTT
cdr3_aa: CASSNGPGPRNSPLHF

v_call: TRBV28
clone_size: .
j_call: TRBJ1-1
d_call: .
cdr3_nt: TGTGCCAGCACCCGTGGATTGAGTGAAGCTTTCTTT
cdr3_aa: CASTRGLSEAFF

v_call: TRBV5-6
clone_size: few
j_call: TRBJ1-5
d_call: .
cdr3_nt: TGTGCCAGCAGCTTGGGGGGTTTTGGCAATCAGCCCCAGCATTTT
cdr3_aa: CASSLGGFGNQPQHF

v_call: TRBV3-1/TRBV3-2
clone_size: .
j_call: TRBJ1-1
d_call: TRBD1
cdr3_nt: TGTGCCAGCAGCCAATCCGGGACAGGGTACACTGAAGCTTTCTTT
cdr3_aa: CASSQSGTGYTEAFF

v_call: TRBV9
clone_size: .
j_call: TRBJ2-2
d_call: TRBD2
cdr3_nt: TGTGCCAGCAGCCCCGGGACTACCAAAGGGGAGCTGTTTTTT
cdr3_aa: CASSPGTTKGELFF

v_call: TRBV11-2
clone_size: .
j_call: TRBJ1-3
d_call: .
cdr3_nt: TGTGCCAGCAGCTTAGATCTCGGCTCTGGAAACACCATATATTTT
cdr3_aa: CASSLDLGSGNTIYF

v_call: TRBV7-2
clone_size: .
j_call: TRBJ1-1
d_call: .
cdr3_nt: TGTGCCAGCAGCTTGAAAGACAGCGCCAAAGCTTTCTTT
cdr3_aa: CASSLKDSAKAFF

v_call: TRBV28
clone_size: .
j_call: TRBJ1-5
d_call: TRBD1
cdr3_nt: TGTGCCAGCGGTGAGTCGACAGGGTATCAGCCCCAGCATTTT
cdr3_aa: CASGESTGYQPQHF

v_call: TRBV28
clone_size: .
j_call: TRBJ1-2
d_call: .
cdr3_nt: TGTGCCAGCAGTTCAAGAACTGGGGGTGGCTATGGCTACACCTTC
cdr3_aa: CASSSRTGGGYGYTF

v_call: TRBV14
clone_size: .
j_call: TRBJ2-3
d_call: .
cdr3_nt: TGTGCCAGCAGCCAGCAGGGGAGAAGCGGGACAGATACGCAGTATTTT
cdr3_aa: CASSQQGRSGTDTQYF

v_call: TRBV7-9
clone_size: .
j_call: TRBJ1-2
d_call: TRBD1
cdr3_nt: TGTGCCAGCAGCTGGGACAGCCCCGGCGATGGCTACACCTTC
cdr3_aa: CASSWDSPGDGYTF

v_call: TRBV7-9
clone_size: .
j_call: TRBJ1-1
d_call: TRBD1
cdr3_nt: TGTGCCAGCAGCAAGGGCCGGGACAGAGCCATGAACACTGAAGCTTTCTTT
cdr3_aa: CASSKGRDRAMNTEAFF

v_call: TRBV18
clone_size: .
j_call: TRBJ2-1
d_call: .
cdr3_nt: TGTGCCAGCTCACATAAAAATGAGCAGTTCTTC
cdr3_aa: CASSHKNEQFF

v_call: TRBV29-1
clone_size: .
j_call: TRBJ2-1
d_call: .
cdr3_nt: TGCAGCGTTGAGCCTCAGACTAGGTACAATGAGCAGTTCTTC
cdr3_aa: CSVEPQTRYNEQFF

v_call: TRBV3-1/TRBV3-2
clone_size: .
j_call: TRBJ2-2
d_call: TRBD2
cdr3_nt: TGTGCCAGCAGCAAGACTAGCGGGGGGCCCGGGGAGCTGTTTTTT
cdr3_aa: CASSKTSGGPGELFF

v_call: TRBV10-3
clone_size: .
j_call: TRBJ1-4
d_call: .
cdr3_nt: TGTGCCATCAGTGAGGGATCGGGGAAACTGTTTTTT
cdr3_aa: CAISEGSGKLFF

v_call: TRBV24-1
clone_size: once
j_call: TRBJ1-1
d_call: .
cdr3_nt: TGTGCCCCTTGGGGAAACGTTGAAGCTTTCTTT
cdr3_aa: CAPWGNVEAFF

v_call: TRBV6-6
clone_size: .
j_call: TRBJ1-2
d_call: .
cdr3_nt: TGTGCCAGCACTTCCGCCGCCGGGGGTAACTATGGCTACACCTTC
cdr3_aa: CASTSAAGGNYGYTF

v_call: TRBV10-2
clone_size: .
j_call: TRBJ1-1
d_call: .
cdr3_nt: TGCGCCAGCAACGGGGAATCGGGCACTGAAGCTTTCTTT
cdr3_aa: CASNGESGTEAFF

v_call: TRBV19
clone_size: .
j_call: TRBJ2-1
d_call: .
cdr3_nt: TGTGCCAGTAGTATACGGCGGAGTTCCTACAATGAGCAGTTCTTC
cdr3_aa: CASSIRRSSYNEQFF

v_call: TRBV30
clone_size: .
j_call: TRBJ1-2
d_call: .
cdr3_nt: TGTGCCTGGAGCGTGGCAGGGCCTGGCTACACCTTC
cdr3_aa: CAWSVAGPGYTF

v_call: TRBV7-8
clone_size: .
j_call: TRBJ1-2
d_call: .
cdr3_nt: TGTGCCAGCAGCTTAGGTGGCGGCGGCTACACCTTC
cdr3_aa: CASSLGGGGYTF

v_call: TRBV10-3
clone_size: once
j_call: TRBJ2-1
d_call: TRBD2
cdr3_nt: TGTGCCATCAGAGGGACTTGGGGAAAGGGACTAGCGGGAGGACCGAATGAGCAGTTCTTC
cdr3_aa: CAIRGTWGKGLAGGPNEQFF

v_call: TRBV6-2/TRBV6-3
clone_size: .
j_call: TRBJ1-4
d_call: .
cdr3_nt: TGTGCCAGCAGTCCAGGGCGTCCTAATGAAAAACTGTTTTTT
cdr3_aa: CASSPGRPNEKLFF